The clone carrying this T cell receptor beta chain was counted between two and nine times. The antigen is not known. These data belong to a study of cytotoxic CD8 clonotypes in ibrutinib-treated CLL. Overall study context: Response samples came after a median roughly 11 months of treatment, range 6 to 36. Study-wide findings and caveats: The clonality went up when patients responded to ibrutinib and dropped back toward baseline at progression. Circulating CD8+ T-cell counts were tracked by baseline clonality, which exceeded that of age-matched healthy donors.

Trimming took off 6 bases at V and 3 bases at J, with 15 bases between the two ends. Germline V lookup: CDR1 MNHEY, CDR2 SVGAGI. This CDR3 is 15 amino acids long. Researchers set a sequencing depth target of 1 in 200,000 to 1 in 1 million T cells. Libraries were prepared by immunoSEQ multiplex PCR; TCRdb keeps only in-frame clonotypes and omits some of them. The sample holds fewer than 400,000 clones, roughly 67% seen once. This chain joins TRBV6-5 and TRBJ2-1; D is perhaps TRBD2 (6 bases). The receptor was derived from a human donor with chronic lymphocytic leukemia. Sequences were derived from PBMCs, sampled after 36 months of ibrutinib treatment. This CDR3 reads CASSPRDGSYNEQFF. The CDR3 nucleotides are TGTGCCAGCAGCCCCCGGGACGGGAGCTACAATGAGCAGTTCTTC.